These 7 T cell receptor beta chains were all obtained from the same sample, sequenced in a study of cytotoxic CD8 clonotypes in ibrutinib-treated CLL. Repertoires were generated with immunoSEQ multiplex PCR, while TCRdb's copy carries only in-frame clones and drops some. The data contain roughly 180,000 clones, 70% to 85% of them singletons. Sequenced here: PBMCs, sampled after 24 months of ibrutinib treatment. Receptors originate from a human donor with chronic lymphocytic leukemia.

A single count supports this clone. CDR3 sequence: CASSRPGTGGQPQHF. The CDR3 nucleotides are TGTGCCAGCAGTCGCCCCGGGACAGGAGGACAGCCCCAGCATTTT. The chain links TRBV2 to TRBJ1-5; 8 bases align to TRBD1. Losses at the gene ends were 5 bases for V and 7 bases for J; bases not matched to a gene: 10. The CDR3 consists of 15 residues. Germline V lookup: CDR1 SNHLY, CDR2 FYNNEI.

The chain combines TRBV30 with TRBJ2-7, with 7 bases that match TRBD2. The V gene's germline CDR1 is GTSNPN and CDR2 SVGIG (reference sequence). This CDR3 has 14 amino acids. The ends lost 0 bases at V and 1 base at J; junction bases unmatched: 3. The CDR3 DNA reads as TGTGCCTGGAGTGTACAGCGGGGATCCTACGAGCAGTACTTC. It translates to CAWSVQRGSYEQYF.

The chain links TRBV28 to TRBJ1-5; possible D gene TRBD1, 6 bases. The CDR3 contains 17 residues. Per germline, CDR1 MDHEN and CDR2 SYDVKM. V was shortened by 1 base and J by 0 bases, with 13 bases between the two germline ends. CDR3 in DNA: TGTGCCAGCAGTTTATCCGGGACAAGGGGTAGCAATCAGCCCCAGCATTTT. Translating it yields CASSLSGTRGSNQPQHF.

This clone was counted only a few times. CDR3 nucleotides: TGTGCCTGGAGGAGTCCAGGGGTCTGGACTGAAGCTTTCTTT. Amino acids: CAWRSPGVWTEAFF. The rearrangement joins TRBV30 to TRBJ1-1, with D possibly TRBD1 on 6 matching bases. The CDR3 spans 14 residues. The V end lost 3 bases, the J end lost 5 bases, and 16 bases lay between the germline ends. Germline loops: CDR1 GTSNPN, CDR2 SVGIG (reference sequence).

The V and J genes are TRBV30 and TRBJ2-1; 9 nucleotides match TRBD1. Trimming cost V 1 base and J 12 bases; bases outside gene matches: 4. This CDR3 is 12 amino acids long. Germline lookup yields CDR1 GTSNPN and CDR2 SVGIG (reference sequence). CDR3 coding DNA: TGTGCCTGGAGTGAACAGGGGGCGCTGCAGTTCTTC. Amino acid sequence: CAWSEQGALQFF. The full variable domain, in which reference TRBV30 and TRBJ2-1 provide the parts outside the CDR3, is SQTIHQWPATLVQPVGSPLSLECTVEGTSNPNLYWYRQAAGRGLQLLFYSVGIGQISSEVPQNLSASRPQDRQFILSSKKLLLSDSGFYLCAWSEQGALQFFGPGTRLTVL.

The chain links TRBV27 to TRBJ2-7, with D unclear. V shed 2 bases and J shed 0 bases, with 8 bases lying between them. CDR3 length equals 14 residues. Germline V gives CDR1 MNHEY, CDR2 SMNVEV (reference sequence). CDR3 in amino acids: CASSLTGSSYEQYF. The DNA of the CDR3 is TGTGCCAGCAGTTTAACCGGGTCCTCCTACGAGCAGTACTTC.

This clone was seen a handful of times. This chain uses TRBV6-5 with TRBJ2-2; D not resolved. Deletions cut 4 bases from V and 8 bases from J, with 11 bases between. The CDR3 contains 13 residues. Per germline, CDR1 MNHEY and CDR2 SVGAGI. The DNA of the CDR3 is TGTGCCAGCAGTTCAATAGTGGGTGGGGAGCTGTTTTTT. Translation gives CASSSIVGGELFF.